The clone carrying this TCR beta chain was observed a handful of times. Its matching antigen is unknown. The source material, RNA transcripts, was used to amplify TCR beta CDR3 regions. The TCR CDR3 first-round RT-PCR relied on the HTBI primer set. TCRdb redid the calling of the multiplex PCR reads with MiXCR, one entry per CDR3 protein. The repertoire includes 480,000 or so distinct CDR3 sequences, around 43% of them detected once, and around two fifths sits in the top ten. V dropped 6 bases and J dropped 1; count of bases not matched to a gene: 6. CDR1 and CDR2 from the germline V gene are LNHDA and SQIVND (reference sequence). The CDR3 is made up of 14 amino acids. The data stem from a study of T cells in Graves' hyperthyroidism and ophthalmopathy. Overall study findings and caveats: Ophthalmopathy got predicted by the model a median around six months before its onset.

This clonotype originated in an adult woman with Graves' disease, either hyperthyroidism or ophthalmopathy (not recorded which). The chain links TRBV19 to TRBJ2-7; the match to TRBD2 covers 7 bases. Sequenced: peripheral blood or thyroid tissue (not recorded which). CDR3 sequence reads: CASRAGTTSYEQYF. The CDR3 nucleotides read TGTGCCAGTAGGGCCGGGACTACGTCCTACGAGCAGTACTTC.